This T cell receptor (beta chain) was captured by sequencing in a study of shared clonotypes between healthy human individuals. The germline V gene has CDR1 SGHVS and CDR2 FQNEAQ. The CDR3 covers 14 residues. Trimming cost V 4 bases and J 5 bases; bases outside gene matches: 5. Each unsorted PBMC replicate got 300 ng genomic DNA, around 30,000 genomes. Scientists sequenced DNA from unsorted PBMC on ten immunoSEQ deep assay plates. Method: immunoSEQ multiplex PCR; TCRdb's copy keeps in-frame clones and lacks some. The sample has hundreds of thousands of clones; 70% to 80% are singletons. Study results and limitations: Among donors, sharing of clonotypes was expected to be affected by sequencing depth.

Note on this clone: Its antigen is as yet unknown.

The chain uses TRBV7-8 and TRBJ1-1; 9 bases map to TRBD1. The sequence derives from a middle-aged woman in good health. Some clones in this sample may be carry-over from other donors' samples. Input material: PBMCs. In nucleotides, the CDR3 is TGTGCCAGCAGCTCCGGGACAGGGAGTACTGAAGCTTTCTTT. It codes for CASSSGTGSTEAFF.